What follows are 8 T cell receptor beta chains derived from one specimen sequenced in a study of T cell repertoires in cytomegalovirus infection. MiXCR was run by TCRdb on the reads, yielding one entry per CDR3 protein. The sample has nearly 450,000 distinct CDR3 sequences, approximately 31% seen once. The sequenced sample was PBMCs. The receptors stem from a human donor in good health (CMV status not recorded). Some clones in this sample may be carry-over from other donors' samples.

CDR3 in amino acids: CASSLADQETQYF. CDR3 sequence (DNA): TGTGCCAGCAGCTTGGCTGACCAAGAGACCCAGTACTTC. V is TRBV5-6 and J is TRBJ2-5, with D hard to call. The length of the CDR3 is 13 residues. Trimming pared 0 bases from V and 0 bases from J, leaving 3 bases between. Germline values: CDR1 SGHDT, CDR2 YYEEEE.

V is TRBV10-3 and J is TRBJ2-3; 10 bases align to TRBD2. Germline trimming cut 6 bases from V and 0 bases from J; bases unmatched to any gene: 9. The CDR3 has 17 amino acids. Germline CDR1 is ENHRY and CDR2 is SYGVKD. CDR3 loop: CAIRRTSGDTSTDTQYF. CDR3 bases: TGTGCCATCAGGAGGACTAGCGGAGACACTAGCACAGATACGCAGTATTTT.

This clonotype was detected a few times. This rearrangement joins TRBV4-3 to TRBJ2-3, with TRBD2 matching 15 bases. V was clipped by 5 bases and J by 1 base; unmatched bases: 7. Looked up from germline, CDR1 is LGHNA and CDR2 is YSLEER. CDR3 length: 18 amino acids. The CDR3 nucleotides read TGCGCCAGCAGCTCTTGGACTAGCGGGGGGGCCGGCACAGATACGCAGTATTTT. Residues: CASSSWTSGGAGTDTQYF.

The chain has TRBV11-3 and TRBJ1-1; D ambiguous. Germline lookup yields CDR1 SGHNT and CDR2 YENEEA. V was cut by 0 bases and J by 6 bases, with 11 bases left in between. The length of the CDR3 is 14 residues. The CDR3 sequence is CASSLDGRAAEAFF. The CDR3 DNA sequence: TGTGCCAGCAGCTTAGATGGGAGGGCCGCTGAAGCTTTCTTT.

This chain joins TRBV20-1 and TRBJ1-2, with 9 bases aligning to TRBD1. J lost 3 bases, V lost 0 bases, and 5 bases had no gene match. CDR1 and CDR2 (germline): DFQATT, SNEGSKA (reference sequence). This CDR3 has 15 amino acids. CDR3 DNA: TGCAGTGCTAGAGATCGGGACAGGGCCGACTATGGCTACACCTTC. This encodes CSARDRDRADYGYTF.

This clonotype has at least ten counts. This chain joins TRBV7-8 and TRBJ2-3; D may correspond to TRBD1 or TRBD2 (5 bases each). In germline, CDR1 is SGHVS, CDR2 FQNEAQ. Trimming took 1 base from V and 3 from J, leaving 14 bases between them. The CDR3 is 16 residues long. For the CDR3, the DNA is TGTGCCAGCAGCTTAGATACGGGGCCGACAACAGATACGCAGTATTTT. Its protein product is CASSLDTGPTTDTQYF.

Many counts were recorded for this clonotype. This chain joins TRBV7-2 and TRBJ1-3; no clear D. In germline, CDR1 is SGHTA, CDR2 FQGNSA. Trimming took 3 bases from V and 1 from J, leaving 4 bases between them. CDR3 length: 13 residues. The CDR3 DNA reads TGTGCCAGCAGCTTGCCTTCTGGAAACACCATATATTTT. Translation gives CASSLPSGNTIYF.

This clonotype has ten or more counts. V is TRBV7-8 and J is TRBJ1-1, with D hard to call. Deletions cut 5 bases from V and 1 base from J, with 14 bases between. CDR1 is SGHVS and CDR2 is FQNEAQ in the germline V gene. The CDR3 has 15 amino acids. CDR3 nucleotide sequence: TGTGCCAGCAGCCCTCGGGCAGGTGGGAACACTGAAGCTTTCTTT. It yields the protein CASSPRAGGNTEAFF.